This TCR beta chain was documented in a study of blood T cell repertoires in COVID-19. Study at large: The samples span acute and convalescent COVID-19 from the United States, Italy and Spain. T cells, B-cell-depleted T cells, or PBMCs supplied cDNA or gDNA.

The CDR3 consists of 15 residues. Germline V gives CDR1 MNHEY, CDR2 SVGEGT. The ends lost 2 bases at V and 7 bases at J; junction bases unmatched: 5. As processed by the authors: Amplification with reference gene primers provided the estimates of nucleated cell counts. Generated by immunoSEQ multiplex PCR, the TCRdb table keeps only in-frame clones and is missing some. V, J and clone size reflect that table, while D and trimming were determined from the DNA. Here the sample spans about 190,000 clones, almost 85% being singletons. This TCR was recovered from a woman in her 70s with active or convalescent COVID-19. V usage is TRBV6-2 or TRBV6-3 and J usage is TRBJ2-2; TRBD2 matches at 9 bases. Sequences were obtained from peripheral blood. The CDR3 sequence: CASSYDGTSLGELFF. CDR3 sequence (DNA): TGTGCCAGCAGTTACGACGGGACTAGCCTCGGGGAGCTGTTTTTT.